This T cell receptor beta chain was captured in a study of shared clonotypes between healthy human individuals. Samples underwent the assay at deep level. Only in-frame clones appear in the TCRdb table, and some are missing; sequencing was by immunoSEQ multiplex PCR. The sample has around 450,000 clones, around 79% seen once. Germline assignment: CDR1 LNHDA and CDR2 SQIVND (reference sequence). J gave up 5 bases and V 6 bases, and 8 bases lay outside the gene matches. The CDR3 totals 15 residues. This receptor was identified in a woman between 40 and 55 years old in good health. Some clones in this sample may be carry-over from other donors' samples. What was sequenced was PBMCs. The rearrangement links TRBV19 to TRBJ2-2, with TRBD2 matching over 8 bases. This CDR3 reads CASRVSGSYTGELFF. The CDR3 DNA sequence: TGTGCCAGTAGGGTCAGCGGGAGTTATACCGGGGAGCTGTTTTTT.